These T cell receptor beta chains were read from a single sample in a study of blood T cell repertoires in COVID-19. The assay was immunoSEQ multiplex PCR, and TCRdb's table has in-frame clones only and misses some. In the table there are 72,000 or so clones, around 82% of which are singletons. Sequenced sample: peripheral blood. The source is a man at least 80 years old with active COVID-19. The CDR3 runs from the conserved cysteine through the conserved F or W. D genes are given only for firm matches. Expanded clones are given a class, and other clones once, few, many or no size at all.

j_call v_call d_call clone_size cdr3_length cdr3_nt cdr3_aa
TRBJ2-1 TRBV5-8 TRBD2 once 16 TGTGCCAGCAGCTTTGGGGCCGGGACTAGAAGCGATGAGCAGTTCTTC CASSFGAGTRSDEQFF
TRBJ1-3 TRBV6-6 TRBD1 NA 15 TGTGCCAGCAGTAGACAGGGGTTATCTGGAAACACCATATATTTT CASSRQGLSGNTIYF
TRBJ1-1 TRBV2 TRBD1 NA 14 TGTGCCACCTTAGGACAGGGGGCATTTACTGAAGCTTTCTTT CATLGQGAFTEAFF
TRBJ2-3 TRBV4-3 NA NA 17 TGCGCCAGCAGCCAAGATATAAACAGGGTTAGCACAGATACGCAGTATTTT CASSQDINRVSTDTQYF
TRBJ2-7 TRBV7-9 TRBD1 NA 14 TGTGCCAGCAGCTTAGTTACAGGGGGCGGGGAGCAGTACTTC CASSLVTGGGEQYF
TRBJ2-3 TRBV6-4 NA NA 15 TGTGCCAGCAGTGAGAACTCGGACTCAGCCAATACGCAGTATTTT CASSENSDSANTQYF
TRBJ2-7 TRBV6-2/TRBV6-3 TRBD1 once 16 TGTGCCAGCAGTTCTCCAGGGGGCGCGTTGCCCTACGAGCAGTACTTC CASSSPGGALPYEQYF
TRBJ2-3 TRBV5-1 TRBD2 NA 15 TGCGCCAGCAGGGCTAGCGGGCTTGACACAGATACGCAGTATTTT CASRASGLDTDTQYF
TRBJ1-1 TRBV9 TRBD1 NA 14 TGTGCCAGCAGCGCGGGACAGCAGAACACTGAAGCTTTCTTT CASSAGQQNTEAFF
TRBJ2-7 TRBV3-1/TRBV3-2 TRBD1 once 15 TGTGCCAGCAGCGACCGGGACAGGGGAAGTTCGGAGCAGTACTTC CASSDRDRGSSEQYF
TRBJ2-1 TRBV19 TRBD2 NA 16 TGTGCCAGTAGTATCATGGATAGCGGGGGGCACAATGAGCAGTTCTTC CASSIMDSGGHNEQFF
TRBJ2-7 TRBV6-4 TRBD1 NA 14 TGTGCCAGCAGAAGGGACAGGTCATCCTACGAGCAGTACTTC CASRRDRSSYEQYF
TRBJ2-3 TRBV18 TRBD1 NA 16 TGTGCCAGCTCATCCGGACAGGGGTTTGGCACAGATACGCAGTATTTT CASSSGQGFGTDTQYF
TRBJ1-2 TRBV19 NA NA 13 TGTGCCAGTACAAGAGCGGGTAACTATGGCTACACCTTC CASTRAGNYGYTF
TRBJ2-5 TRBV7-9 TRBD2 NA 13 TGTGCCAGCAGGGGACTAGCCGGAGAGACCCAGTACTTC CASRGLAGETQYF
TRBJ1-2 TRBV30 TRBD1 NA 14 TGTGCCTGGAGAGACAGGGGGCGCAACTATGGCTACACCTTC CAWRDRGRNYGYTF
TRBJ1-6 TRBV1 NA NA 20 TGCACCAGCAGCCAAGAGTGGCGGACAGGGTTTCGGTCCTATAATTCACCCCTCCACTTT CTSSQEWRTGFRSYNSPLHF
TRBJ2-2 TRBV4-2 NA few 15 TGTGCCAGCAGCCAAGAGAGTCGATTCACCGGGGAGCTGTTTTTT CASSQESRFTGELFF
TRBJ2-7 TRBV6-2/TRBV6-3 TRBD1 NA 15 TGTGCCAGCAGTACCCGGGACAGGGCCTCCTACGAGCAGTACTTC CASSTRDRASYEQYF
TRBJ2-7 TRBV9 TRBD2 NA 14 TGTGCCAGCAGCGTAGACAGCGGGAGCAACGAGCAGTACTTC CASSVDSGSNEQYF
TRBJ2-3 TRBV30 NA NA 12 TGTGCCTGGAGTGTATCCCTAGATACGCAGTATTTT CAWSVSLDTQYF
TRBJ2-3 TRBV2 TRBD2 NA 16 TGTGCCAGCAGTGAAGGGACGGCGGGGGGACAAGATACGCAGTATTTT CASSEGTAGGQDTQYF
TRBJ1-1 TRBV9 TRBD1 NA 19 TGTGCCAGCAGCGCGAACGCAATCCGGGACAGGGGGCGAAACACTGAAGCTTTCTTT CASSANAIRDRGRNTEAFF
TRBJ2-3 TRBV29-1 TRBD1 NA 15 TGCAGCGTTACACAGGGGTGGGGTGGGACAGATACGCAGTATTTT CSVTQGWGGTDTQYF
TRBJ2-7 TRBV6-4 NA NA 19 TGTGCCAGCAGTGACTCGAGGGATGACCCAATGGGGGCCACCTACGAGCAGTACTTC CASSDSRDDPMGATYEQYF
TRBJ1-3 TRBV5-5 NA NA 16 TGTGCCAGCAGCTTGGACGGGGGACCAACGGGAAACACCATATATTTT CASSLDGGPTGNTIYF
TRBJ1-6 TRBV27 NA NA 16 TGTGCCAGCAGACAGACACTTTTCCTTTATAATTCACCCCTCCACTTT CASRQTLFLYNSPLHF
TRBJ2-1 TRBV10-3 TRBD2 NA 15 TGTGCCATCAGCGTACTAGCGGGGGGGCCGGATGAGCAGTTCTTC CAISVLAGGPDEQFF
TRBJ1-5 TRBV20-1 NA NA 13 TGCAGTGCTAGTGCAGGCATCCATCAGCCCCAGCATTTT CSASAGIHQPQHF
TRBJ2-5 TRBV3-1/TRBV3-2 NA once 15 TGTGCCAGCAGCCAAGTAACACTGGGGAAGGGGGCCCAGTACTTC CASSQVTLGKGAQYF
TRBJ1-1 TRBV12-5 NA NA 11 TGTGCTAGTGGTTCGGACAGAAAAGCTTTCTTT CASGSDRKAFF
TRBJ2-7 TRBV19 NA NA 16 TGTGCCAGTAGTACCTACTCCAGGGGATCCCTGCACGAGCAGTACTTC CASSTYSRGSLHEQYF
TRBJ1-6 TRBV5-6 TRBD1 few 14 TGTGCCAGCAGCTCCGGACAGGGGGCTCGACCCCTCCACTTT CASSSGQGARPLHF
TRBJ2-3 TRBV18 NA NA 15 TGTGCCAGCTCACCAAGGGGCACTAACACAGATACGCAGTATTTT CASSPRGTNTDTQYF
TRBJ1-1 TRBV7-2 TRBD1 NA 15 TGTGCCAGCGGGAGTCGGAGAGGGGGCCAGACTGAAGCTTTCTTT CASGSRRGGQTEAFF
TRBJ2-3 TRBV30 NA NA 15 TGTGCCTGGAGTCCACGTGGACTACCCTCGAATACGCAGTATTTT CAWSPRGLPSNTQYF